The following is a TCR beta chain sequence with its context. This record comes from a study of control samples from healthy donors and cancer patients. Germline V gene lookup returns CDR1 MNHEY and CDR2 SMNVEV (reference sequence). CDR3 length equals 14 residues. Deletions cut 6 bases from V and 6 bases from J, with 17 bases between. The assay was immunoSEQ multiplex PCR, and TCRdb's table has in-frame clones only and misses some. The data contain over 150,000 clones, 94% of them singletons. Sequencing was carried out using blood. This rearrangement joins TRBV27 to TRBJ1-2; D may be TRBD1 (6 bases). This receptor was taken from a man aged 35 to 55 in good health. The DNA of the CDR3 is TGTGCCAGCAGCCCGCACGGGGACATAAATGGCTACACCTTC. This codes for CASSPHGDINGYTF.